This T cell receptor (beta chain) was observed in a study of identifying expanded T cells in peripheral blood. Study conclusions and caveats: Differentially abundant clones: roughly 1.2 between replicates, 15 to 17 at roughly 13 days, 19 at four. Clone count variance between roughly two-week samples rose with total template count.

Here immunoSEQ multiplex PCR was the method, and the copy in TCRdb shows in-frame clones only, minus some. Of 70,000 to 95,000 clones listed, around nine tenths were seen once; the top ten hold around 4.3%. Collection occurred without any documented infections or immune events in donors. The CDR3 contains 14 residues. The germline CDR1 and CDR2 sequences are LGHNA and YNFKEQ. Trimming left V 4 bases short and J 6 bases short, with 15 bases between. This clone was counted a single time. Its antigen is undetermined. The clonotype comes from a person aged 18 to 75 in good health. The rearrangement joins TRBV4-2 to TRBJ1-2, with D maybe TRBD1 (5 bases). The sample comprised blood. CDR3: CASSLGWGKDGYTF. DNA of the CDR3: TGTGCCAGCAGCCTAGGGTGGGGGAAGGATGGCTACACCTTC.